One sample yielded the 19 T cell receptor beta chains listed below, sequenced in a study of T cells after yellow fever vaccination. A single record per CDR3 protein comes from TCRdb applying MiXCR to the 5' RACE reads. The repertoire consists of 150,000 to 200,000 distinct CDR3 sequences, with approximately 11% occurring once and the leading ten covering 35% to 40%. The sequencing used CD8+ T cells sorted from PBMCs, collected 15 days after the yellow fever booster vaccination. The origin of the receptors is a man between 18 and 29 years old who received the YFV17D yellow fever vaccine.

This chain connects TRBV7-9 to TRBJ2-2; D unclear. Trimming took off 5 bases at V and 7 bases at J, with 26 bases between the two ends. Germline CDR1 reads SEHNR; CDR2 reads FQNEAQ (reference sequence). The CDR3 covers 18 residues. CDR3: CASSDSRPVEHPGGELFF. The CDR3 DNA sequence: TGTGCCAGCAGCGATAGTCGGCCGGTTGAACACCCGGGCGGGGAGCTGTTTTTT. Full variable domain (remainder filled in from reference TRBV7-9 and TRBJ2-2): DTGVSQNPRHKITKRGQNVTFRCDPISEHNRLYWYRQTLGQGPEFLTYFQNEAQLEKSRLLSDRFSAERPKGSFSTLEIQRTEQGDSAMYLCASSDSRPVEHPGGELFFGEGSRLTVL.

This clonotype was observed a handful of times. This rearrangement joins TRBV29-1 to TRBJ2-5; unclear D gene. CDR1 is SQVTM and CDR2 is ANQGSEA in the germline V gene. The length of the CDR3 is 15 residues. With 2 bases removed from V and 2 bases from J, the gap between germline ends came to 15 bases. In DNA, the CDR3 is TGCAGCGTTGAAAAGCCCCTAGACACTCAAGAGACCCAGTACTTC. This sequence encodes CSVEKPLDTQETQYF. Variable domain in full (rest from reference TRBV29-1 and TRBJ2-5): SAVISQKPSRDICQRGTSLTIQCQVDSQVTMMFWYRQQPGQSLTLIATANQGSEATYESGFVIDKFPISRPNLTFSTLTVSNMSPEDSSIYLCSVEKPLDTQETQYFGPGTRLLVL.

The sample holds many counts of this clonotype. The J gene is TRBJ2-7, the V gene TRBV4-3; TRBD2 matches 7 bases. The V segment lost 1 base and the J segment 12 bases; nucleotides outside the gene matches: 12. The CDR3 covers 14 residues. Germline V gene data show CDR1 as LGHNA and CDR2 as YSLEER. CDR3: CASSQGLGDYVPYF. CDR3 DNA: TGCGCCAGCAGCCAAGGTCTGGGGGACTACGTCCCGTACTTC.

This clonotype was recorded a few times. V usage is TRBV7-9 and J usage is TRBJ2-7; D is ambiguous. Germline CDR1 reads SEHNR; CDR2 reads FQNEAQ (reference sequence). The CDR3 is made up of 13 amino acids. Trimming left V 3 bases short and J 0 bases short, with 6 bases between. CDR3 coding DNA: TGTGCCAGCAGCTTTTATGACTCCTACGAGCAGTACGTC. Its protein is CASSFYDSYEQYV.

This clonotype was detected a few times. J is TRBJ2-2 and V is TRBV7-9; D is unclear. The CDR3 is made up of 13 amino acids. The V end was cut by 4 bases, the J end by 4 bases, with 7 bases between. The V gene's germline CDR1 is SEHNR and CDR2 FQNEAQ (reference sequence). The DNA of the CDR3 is TGTGCCAGCAGCTCGGTCCGCACCGGGGAGCTGTTTTTT. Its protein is CASSSVRTGELFF.

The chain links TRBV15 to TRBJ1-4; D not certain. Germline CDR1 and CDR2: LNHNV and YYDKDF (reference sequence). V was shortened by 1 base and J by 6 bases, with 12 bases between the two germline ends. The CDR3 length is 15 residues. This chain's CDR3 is CATSRGVRRHEKLFF. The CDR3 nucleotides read TGTGCCACCAGCAGAGGGGTGAGACGGCATGAAAAACTGTTTTTT.

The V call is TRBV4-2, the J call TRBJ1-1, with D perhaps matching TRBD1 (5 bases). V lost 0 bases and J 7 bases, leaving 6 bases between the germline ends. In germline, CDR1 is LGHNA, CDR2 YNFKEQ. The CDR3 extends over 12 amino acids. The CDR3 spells CASSQDGGEAFF. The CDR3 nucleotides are TGTGCCAGCAGCCAAGACGGGGGTGAAGCTTTCTTT.

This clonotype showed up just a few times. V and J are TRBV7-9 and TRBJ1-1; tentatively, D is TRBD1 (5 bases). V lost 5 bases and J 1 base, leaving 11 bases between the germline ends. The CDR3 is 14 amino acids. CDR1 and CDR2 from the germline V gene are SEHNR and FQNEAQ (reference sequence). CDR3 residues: CASSQTDKNTEAFF. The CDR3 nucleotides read TGTGCCAGCAGCCAAACGGACAAGAACACTGAAGCTTTCTTT.

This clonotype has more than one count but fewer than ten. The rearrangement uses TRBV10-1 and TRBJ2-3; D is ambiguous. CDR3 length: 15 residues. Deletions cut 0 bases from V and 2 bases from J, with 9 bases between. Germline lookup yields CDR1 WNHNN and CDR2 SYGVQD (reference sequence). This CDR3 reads CASSESKPDTDTQYF. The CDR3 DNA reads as TGCGCCAGCAGTGAGTCGAAGCCGGACACAGATACGCAGTATTTT.

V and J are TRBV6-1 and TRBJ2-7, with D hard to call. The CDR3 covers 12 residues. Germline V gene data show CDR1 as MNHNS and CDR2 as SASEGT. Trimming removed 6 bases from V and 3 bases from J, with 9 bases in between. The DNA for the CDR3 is TGTGCCAGCAGCTTGACGGTCTACGAGCAGTACGTC. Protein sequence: CASSLTVYEQYV.

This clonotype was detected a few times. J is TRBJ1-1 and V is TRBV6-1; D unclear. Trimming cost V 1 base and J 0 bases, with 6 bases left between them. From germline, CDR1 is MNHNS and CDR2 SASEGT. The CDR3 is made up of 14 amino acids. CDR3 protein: CASSEVGMNTEAFF. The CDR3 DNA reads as TGTGCCAGCAGTGAAGTTGGGATGAACACTGAAGCTTTCTTT.

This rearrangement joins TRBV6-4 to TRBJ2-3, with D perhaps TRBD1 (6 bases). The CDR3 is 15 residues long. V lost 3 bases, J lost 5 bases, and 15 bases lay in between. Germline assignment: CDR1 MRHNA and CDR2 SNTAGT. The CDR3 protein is CASSESTTGRDTQYF. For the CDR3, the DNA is TGTGCCAGCAGTGAAAGTACGACAGGCAGAGATACGCAGTATTTT.

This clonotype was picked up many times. The CDR3 here is CASSPRGSGGPTDTQYF. CDR3 DNA: TGTGCCAGCAGCCCCCGTGGTAGCGGGGGACCCACAGATACGCAGTATTTT. The chain couples TRBV9 to TRBJ2-3; TRBD2 aligns across 9 bases. The CDR3 has 17 amino acids. Germline CDR1 is SGDLS and CDR2 is YYNGEE. V dropped 4 bases and J dropped 2; count of bases not matched to a gene: 11.

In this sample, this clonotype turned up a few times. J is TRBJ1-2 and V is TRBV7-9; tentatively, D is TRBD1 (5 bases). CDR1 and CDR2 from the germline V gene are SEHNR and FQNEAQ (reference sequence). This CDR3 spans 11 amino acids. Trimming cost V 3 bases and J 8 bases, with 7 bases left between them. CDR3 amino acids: CASSLTVGYTF. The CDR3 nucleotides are TGTGCCAGCAGCTTGACAGTCGGCTACACCTTC.

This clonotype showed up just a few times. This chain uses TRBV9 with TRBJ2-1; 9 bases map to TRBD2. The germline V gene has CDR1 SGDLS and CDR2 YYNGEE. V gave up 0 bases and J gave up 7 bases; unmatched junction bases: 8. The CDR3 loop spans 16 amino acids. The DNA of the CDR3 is TGTGCCAGCAGCGTAGTTAGCGGGGGCTGGGTGAATGAGCAGTTCTTC. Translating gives CASSVVSGGWVNEQFF. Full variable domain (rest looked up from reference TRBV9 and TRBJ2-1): DSGVTQTPKHLITATGQRVTLRCSPRSGDLSVYWYQQSLDQGLQFLIQYYNGEERAKGNILERFSAQQFPDLHSELNLSSLELGDSALYFCASSVVSGGWVNEQFFGPGTRLTVL.

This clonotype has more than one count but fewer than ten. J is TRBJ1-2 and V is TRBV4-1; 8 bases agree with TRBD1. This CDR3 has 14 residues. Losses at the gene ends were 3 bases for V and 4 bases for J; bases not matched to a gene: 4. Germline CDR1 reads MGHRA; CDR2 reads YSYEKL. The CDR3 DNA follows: TGCGCCAGCAGCCAGACAGGGGTTGGCTATGGCTACACCTTC. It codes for CASSQTGVGYGYTF.

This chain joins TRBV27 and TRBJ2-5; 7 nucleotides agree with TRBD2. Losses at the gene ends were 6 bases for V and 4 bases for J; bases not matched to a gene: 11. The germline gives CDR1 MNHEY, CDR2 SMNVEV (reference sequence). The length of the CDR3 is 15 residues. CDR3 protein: CASRPPAGDLETQYF. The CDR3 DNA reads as TGTGCCAGCAGACCTCCCGCGGGGGATTTAGAGACCCAGTACTTC.

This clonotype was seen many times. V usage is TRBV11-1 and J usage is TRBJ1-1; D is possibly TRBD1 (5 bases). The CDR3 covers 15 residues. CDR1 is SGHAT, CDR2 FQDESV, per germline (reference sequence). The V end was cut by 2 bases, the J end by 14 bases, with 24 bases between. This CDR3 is CASSLSDKGMWESFF. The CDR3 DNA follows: TGTGCCAGCAGCTTATCGGACAAGGGGATGTGGGAATCCTTCTTT. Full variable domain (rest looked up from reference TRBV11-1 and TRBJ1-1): EAEVAQSPRYKITEKSQAVAFWCDPISGHATLYWYRQILGQGPELLVQFQDESVVDDSQLPKDRFSAERLKGVDSTLKIQPAELGDSAMYLCASSLSDKGMWESFFGQGTRLTVV.

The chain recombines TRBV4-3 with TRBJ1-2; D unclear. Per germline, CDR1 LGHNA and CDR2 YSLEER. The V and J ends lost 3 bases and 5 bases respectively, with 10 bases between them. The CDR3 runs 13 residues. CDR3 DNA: TGCGCCAGCAGCCAGGGCCCGGAGTATGGCTACACCTTC. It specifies CASSQGPEYGYTF.